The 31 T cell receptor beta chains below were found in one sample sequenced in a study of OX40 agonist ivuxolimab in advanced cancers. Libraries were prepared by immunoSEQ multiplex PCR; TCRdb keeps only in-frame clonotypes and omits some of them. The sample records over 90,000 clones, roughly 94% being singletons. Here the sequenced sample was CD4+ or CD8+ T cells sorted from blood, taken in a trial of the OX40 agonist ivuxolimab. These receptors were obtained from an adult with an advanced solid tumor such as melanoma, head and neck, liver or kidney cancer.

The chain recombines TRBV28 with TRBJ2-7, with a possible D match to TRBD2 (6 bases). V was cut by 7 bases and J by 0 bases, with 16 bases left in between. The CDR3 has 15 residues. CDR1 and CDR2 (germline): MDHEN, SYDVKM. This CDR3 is CASTTIGDSSYEQYF. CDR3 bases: TGTGCCAGCACTACTATCGGGGACTCCTCCTACGAGCAGTACTTC.

The CDR3 DNA is TGCGCCAGCAGCCAAGATCGGCACGGGGGGAATGAGCAGTTCTTC. Residues: CASSQDRHGGNEQFF. The V and J genes are TRBV4-1 and TRBJ2-1; 7 bases align to TRBD2. V lost 0 bases and J lost 7; bases outside the gene matches: 6. This CDR3 comprises 15 residues. Germline V gene data show CDR1 as MGHRA and CDR2 as YSYEKL.

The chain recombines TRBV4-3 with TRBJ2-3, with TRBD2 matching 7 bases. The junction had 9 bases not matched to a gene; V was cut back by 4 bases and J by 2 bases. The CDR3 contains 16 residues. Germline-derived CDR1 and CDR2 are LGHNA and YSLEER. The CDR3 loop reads CASSRTERGFTDTQYF. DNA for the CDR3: TGCGCCAGCAGCCGGACCGAGCGGGGATTCACAGATACGCAGTATTTT.

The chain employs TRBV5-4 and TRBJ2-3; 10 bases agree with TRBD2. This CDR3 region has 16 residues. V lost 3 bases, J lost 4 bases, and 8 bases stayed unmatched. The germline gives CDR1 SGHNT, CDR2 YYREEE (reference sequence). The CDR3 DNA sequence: TGTGCCAGCAGCTCCAGGGTAGCGGGGGGCCCAGATACGCAGTATTTT. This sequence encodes CASSSRVAGGPDTQYF.

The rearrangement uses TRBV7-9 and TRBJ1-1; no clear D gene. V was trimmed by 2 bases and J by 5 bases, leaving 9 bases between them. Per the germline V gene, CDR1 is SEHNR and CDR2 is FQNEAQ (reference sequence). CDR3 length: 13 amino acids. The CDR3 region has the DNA TGTGCCAGCAGCTTATATCTGGGAACTGAAGCTTTCTTT. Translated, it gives CASSLYLGTEAFF.

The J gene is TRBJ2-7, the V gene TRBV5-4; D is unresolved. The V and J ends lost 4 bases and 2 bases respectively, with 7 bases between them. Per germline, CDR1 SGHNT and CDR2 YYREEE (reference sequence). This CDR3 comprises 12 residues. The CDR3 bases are TGTGCCAGCAGCCCTCGGGCCTACGAGCAGTACTTC. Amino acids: CASSPRAYEQYF. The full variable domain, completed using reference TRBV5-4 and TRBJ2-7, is ETGVTQSPTHLIKTRGQQVTLRCSSQSGHNTVSWYQQALGQGPQFIFQYYREEENGRGNFPPRFSGLQFPNYSSELNVNALELDDSALYLCASSPRAYEQYFGPGTRLTVT.

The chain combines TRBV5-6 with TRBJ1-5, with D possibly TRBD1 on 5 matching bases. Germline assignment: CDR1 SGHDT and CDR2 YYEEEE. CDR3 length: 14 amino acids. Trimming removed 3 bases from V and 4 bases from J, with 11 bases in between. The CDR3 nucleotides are TGTGCCAGCAGCTACAGGTCCCGGAATCAGCCCCAGCATTTT. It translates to CASSYRSRNQPQHF.

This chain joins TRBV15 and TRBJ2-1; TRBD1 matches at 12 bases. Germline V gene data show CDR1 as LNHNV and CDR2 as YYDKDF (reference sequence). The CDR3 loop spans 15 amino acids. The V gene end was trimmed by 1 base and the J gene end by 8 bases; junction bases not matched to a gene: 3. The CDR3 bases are TGTGCCACCAGCAGAGGGGGGACAGGGGGCGATGAGCAGTTCTTC. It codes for CATSRGGTGGDEQFF.

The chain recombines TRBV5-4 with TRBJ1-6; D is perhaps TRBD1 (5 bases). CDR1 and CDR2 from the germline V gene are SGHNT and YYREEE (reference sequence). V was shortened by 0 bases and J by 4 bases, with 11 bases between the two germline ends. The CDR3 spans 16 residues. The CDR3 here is CASSLARQSYNSPLHF. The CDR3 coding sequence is TGTGCCAGCAGCTTGGCCCGACAGAGTTATAATTCACCCCTCCACTTT. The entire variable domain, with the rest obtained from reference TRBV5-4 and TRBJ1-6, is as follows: ETGVTQSPTHLIKTRGQQVTLRCSSQSGHNTVSWYQQALGQGPQFIFQYYREEENGRGNFPPRFSGLQFPNYSSELNVNALELDDSALYLCASSLARQSYNSPLHFGNGTRLTVT.

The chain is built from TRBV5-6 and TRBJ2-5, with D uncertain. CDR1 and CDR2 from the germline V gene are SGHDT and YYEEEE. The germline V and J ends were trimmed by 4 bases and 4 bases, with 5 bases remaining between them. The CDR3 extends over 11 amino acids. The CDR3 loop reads CASSRIETQYF. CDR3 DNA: TGTGCCAGCAGCAGGATAGAGACCCAGTACTTC.

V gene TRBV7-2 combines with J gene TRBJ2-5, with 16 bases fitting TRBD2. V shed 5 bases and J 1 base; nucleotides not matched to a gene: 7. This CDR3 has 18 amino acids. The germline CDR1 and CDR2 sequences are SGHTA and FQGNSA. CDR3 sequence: CASSPGLAGGPRQETQYF. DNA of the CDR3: TGTGCCAGCAGCCCGGGACTAGCGGGGGGGCCGCGCCAAGAGACCCAGTACTTC.

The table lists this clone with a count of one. The CDR3 DNA reads TGTGCCAGCAGTTTGGCAGGGGAGAGGTTGGCTTTCTTT. Amino acids: CASSLAGERLAFF. The V call is TRBV28, the J call TRBJ1-1; perhaps TRBD1 as D (6 bases). Per the germline V gene, CDR1 is MDHEN and CDR2 is SYDVKM. The CDR3 has 13 amino acids. Deletions cut 3 bases from V and 11 bases from J, with 16 bases between.

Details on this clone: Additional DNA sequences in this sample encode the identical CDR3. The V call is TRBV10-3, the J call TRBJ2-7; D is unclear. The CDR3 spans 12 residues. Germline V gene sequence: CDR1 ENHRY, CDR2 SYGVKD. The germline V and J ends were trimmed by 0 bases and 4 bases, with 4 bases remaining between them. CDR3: CAISESRYEQYF. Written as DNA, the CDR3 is TGTGCCATCAGTGAGTCACGATACGAGCAGTACTTC.

CDR3 loop: CASSWTGLVQETQYF. Here the CDR3 DNA reads TGTGCCAGCAGTTGGACAGGGTTGGTCCAAGAGACCCAGTACTTC. The chain is built from TRBV28 and TRBJ2-5, with 8 bases lining up with TRBD1. CDR3 size: 15 residues. V lost 4 bases to trimming and J lost 1 base; unmatched junction nucleotides: 5. Germline V lookup: CDR1 MDHEN, CDR2 SYDVKM.

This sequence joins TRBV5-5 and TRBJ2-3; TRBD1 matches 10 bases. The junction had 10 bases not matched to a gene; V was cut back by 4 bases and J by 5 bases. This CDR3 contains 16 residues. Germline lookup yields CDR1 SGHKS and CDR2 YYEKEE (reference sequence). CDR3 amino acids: CASSGSTGGSGDTQYF. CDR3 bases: TGTGCCAGCAGCGGCTCGACAGGGGGCTCGGGAGATACGCAGTATTTT.

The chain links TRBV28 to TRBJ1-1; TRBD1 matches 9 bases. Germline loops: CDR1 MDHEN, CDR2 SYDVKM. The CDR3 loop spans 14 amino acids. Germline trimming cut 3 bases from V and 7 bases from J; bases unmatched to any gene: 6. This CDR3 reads CASSLGQGLGEAFF. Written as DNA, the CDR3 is TGTGCCAGCAGTTTGGGACAGGGATTGGGTGAAGCTTTCTTT.

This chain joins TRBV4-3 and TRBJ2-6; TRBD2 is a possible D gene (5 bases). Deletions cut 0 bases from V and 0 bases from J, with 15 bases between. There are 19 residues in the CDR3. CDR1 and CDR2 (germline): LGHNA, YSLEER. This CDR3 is CASSQDLQRTYSGANVLTF. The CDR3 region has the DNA TGCGCCAGCAGCCAAGATCTGCAGCGGACCTACTCTGGGGCCAACGTCCTGACTTTC.

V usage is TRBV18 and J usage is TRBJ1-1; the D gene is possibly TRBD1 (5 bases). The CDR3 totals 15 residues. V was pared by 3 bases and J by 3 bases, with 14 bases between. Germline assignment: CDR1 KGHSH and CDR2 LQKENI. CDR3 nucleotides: TGTGCCAGCTCACCTCCCTCTTGGGGGGACACTGAAGCTTTCTTT. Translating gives CASSPPSWGDTEAFF.

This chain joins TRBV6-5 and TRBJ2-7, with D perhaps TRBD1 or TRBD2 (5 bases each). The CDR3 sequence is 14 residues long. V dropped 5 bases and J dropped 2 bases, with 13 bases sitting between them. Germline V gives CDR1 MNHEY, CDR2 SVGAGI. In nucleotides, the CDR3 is TGTGCCAGCAGTCAGGGAGTACGGACCTACGAGCAGTACTTC. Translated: CASSQGVRTYEQYF.

CDR3 in amino acids: CASSLAARGRFWNQPQHF. The CDR3 DNA sequence: TGTGCCAGCAGCTTAGCGGCCAGGGGGCGTTTTTGGAATCAGCCCCAGCATTTT. The rearrangement joins TRBV7-8 to TRBJ1-5, with 8 bases matching TRBD1. Germline V lookup: CDR1 SGHVS, CDR2 FQNEAQ. The junction had 11 bases not matched to a gene; V was cut back by 0 bases and J by 4 bases. The CDR3 spans 18 residues. The variable domain in full, completed from reference TRBV7-8 and TRBJ1-5, reads GAGVSQSPRYKVAKRGQDVALRCDPISGHVSLFWYQQALGQGPEFLTYFQNEAQLDKSGLPSDRFFAERPEGSVSTLKIQRTQQEDSAVYLCASSLAARGRFWNQPQHFGDGTRLSIL.

The CDR3 spells CASSVSVGDTQYF. As DNA, the CDR3 is TGTGCCAGCAGCGTATCGGTTGGAGATACGCAGTATTTT. The chain uses TRBV7-2 and TRBJ2-3; D ambiguous. The germline gives CDR1 SGHTA, CDR2 FQGNSA. The germline V and J ends were trimmed by 5 bases and 5 bases, with 11 bases remaining between them. CDR3 length: 13 residues.

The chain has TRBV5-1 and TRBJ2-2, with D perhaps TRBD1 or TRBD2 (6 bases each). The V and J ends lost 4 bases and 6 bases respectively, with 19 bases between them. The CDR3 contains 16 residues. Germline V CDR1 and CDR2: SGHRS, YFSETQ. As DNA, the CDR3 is TGCGCCAGCAGCCCGGCTAGGGGGGCCCGCGCCGGGGAGCTGTTTTTT. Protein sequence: CASSPARGARAGELFF.

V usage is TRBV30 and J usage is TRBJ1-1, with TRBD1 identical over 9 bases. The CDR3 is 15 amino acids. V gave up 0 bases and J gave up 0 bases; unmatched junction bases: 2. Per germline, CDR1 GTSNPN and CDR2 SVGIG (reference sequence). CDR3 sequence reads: CAWSVDRGMNTEAFF. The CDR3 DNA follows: TGTGCCTGGAGTGTGGACAGGGGAATGAACACTGAAGCTTTCTTT.

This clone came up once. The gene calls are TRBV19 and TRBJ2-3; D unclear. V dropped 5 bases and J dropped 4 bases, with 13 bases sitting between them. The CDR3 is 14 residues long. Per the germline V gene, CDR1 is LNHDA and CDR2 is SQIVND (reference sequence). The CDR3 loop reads CASSPVRVSDTQYF. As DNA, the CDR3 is TGTGCCAGTAGTCCCGTACGGGTCTCAGATACGCAGTATTTT.

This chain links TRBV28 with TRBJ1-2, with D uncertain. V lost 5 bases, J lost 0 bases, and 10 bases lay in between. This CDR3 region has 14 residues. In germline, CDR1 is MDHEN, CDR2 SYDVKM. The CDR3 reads CASSPSLPNYGYTF. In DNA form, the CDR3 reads TGTGCCAGCAGTCCCTCTCTTCCTAACTATGGCTACACCTTC.

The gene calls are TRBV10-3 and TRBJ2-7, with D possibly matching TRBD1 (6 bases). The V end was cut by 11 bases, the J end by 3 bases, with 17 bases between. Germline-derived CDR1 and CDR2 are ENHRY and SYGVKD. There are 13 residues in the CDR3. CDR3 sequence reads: CASTEDSSYEQYF. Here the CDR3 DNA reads TGTGCCTCCACAGAGGACAGTAGCTACGAGCAGTACTTC.

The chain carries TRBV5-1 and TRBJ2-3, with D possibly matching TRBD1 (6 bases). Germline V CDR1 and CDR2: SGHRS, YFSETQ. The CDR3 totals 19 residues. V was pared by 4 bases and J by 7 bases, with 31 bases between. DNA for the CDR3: TGCGCCAGCAGCCATAATTTCCAGGGGAGAACAGGGATTGGAAATACGCAGTATTTT. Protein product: CASSHNFQGRTGIGNTQYF.

CDR3 residues: CASSLSRVNQPQHF. The CDR3 DNA follows: TGTGCCAGCAGTTTATCAAGAGTGAATCAGCCCCAGCATTTT. V usage is TRBV28 and J usage is TRBJ1-5; D uncertain. The germline V and J ends were trimmed by 1 base and 4 bases, with 8 bases remaining between them. Looked up from germline, CDR1 is MDHEN and CDR2 is SYDVKM. The CDR3 has 14 residues.

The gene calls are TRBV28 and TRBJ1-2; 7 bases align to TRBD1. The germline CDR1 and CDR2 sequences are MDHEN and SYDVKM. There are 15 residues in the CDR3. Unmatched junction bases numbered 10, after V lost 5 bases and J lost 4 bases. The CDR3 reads CASSHTGTEIYGYTF. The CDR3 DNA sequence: TGTGCCAGCAGTCACACCGGGACAGAGATCTATGGCTACACCTTC.

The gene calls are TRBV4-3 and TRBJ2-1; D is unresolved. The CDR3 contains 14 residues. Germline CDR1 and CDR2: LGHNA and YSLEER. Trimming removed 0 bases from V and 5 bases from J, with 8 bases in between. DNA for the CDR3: TGCGCCAGCAGCCAAGATAGGTGGGACAATGAGCAGTTCTTC. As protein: CASSQDRWDNEQFF.

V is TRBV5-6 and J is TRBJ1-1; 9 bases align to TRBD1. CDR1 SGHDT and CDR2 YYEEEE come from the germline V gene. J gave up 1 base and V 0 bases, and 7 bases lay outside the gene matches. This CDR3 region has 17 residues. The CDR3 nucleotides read TGTGCCAGCAGCTTGGACCCGACAGGGGGAGGGAACACTGAAGCTTTCTTT. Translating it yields CASSLDPTGGGNTEAFF.